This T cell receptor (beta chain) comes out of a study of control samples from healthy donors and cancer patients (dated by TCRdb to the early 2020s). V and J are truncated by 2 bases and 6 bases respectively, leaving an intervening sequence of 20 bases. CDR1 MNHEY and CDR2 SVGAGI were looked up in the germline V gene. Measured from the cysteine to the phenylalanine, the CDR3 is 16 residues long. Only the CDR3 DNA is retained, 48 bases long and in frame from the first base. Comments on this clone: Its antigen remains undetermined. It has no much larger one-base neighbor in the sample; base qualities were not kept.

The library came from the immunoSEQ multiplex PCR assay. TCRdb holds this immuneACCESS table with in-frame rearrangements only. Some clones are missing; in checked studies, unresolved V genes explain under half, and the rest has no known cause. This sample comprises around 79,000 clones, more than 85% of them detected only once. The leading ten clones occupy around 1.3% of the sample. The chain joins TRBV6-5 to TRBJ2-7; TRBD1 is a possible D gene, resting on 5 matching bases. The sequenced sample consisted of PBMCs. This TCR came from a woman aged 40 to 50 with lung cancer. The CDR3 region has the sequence CASSYRVVGATGEQYF. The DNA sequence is TGTGCCAGCAGTTACAGGGTCGTAGGGGCTACGGGCGAGCAGTACTTC.